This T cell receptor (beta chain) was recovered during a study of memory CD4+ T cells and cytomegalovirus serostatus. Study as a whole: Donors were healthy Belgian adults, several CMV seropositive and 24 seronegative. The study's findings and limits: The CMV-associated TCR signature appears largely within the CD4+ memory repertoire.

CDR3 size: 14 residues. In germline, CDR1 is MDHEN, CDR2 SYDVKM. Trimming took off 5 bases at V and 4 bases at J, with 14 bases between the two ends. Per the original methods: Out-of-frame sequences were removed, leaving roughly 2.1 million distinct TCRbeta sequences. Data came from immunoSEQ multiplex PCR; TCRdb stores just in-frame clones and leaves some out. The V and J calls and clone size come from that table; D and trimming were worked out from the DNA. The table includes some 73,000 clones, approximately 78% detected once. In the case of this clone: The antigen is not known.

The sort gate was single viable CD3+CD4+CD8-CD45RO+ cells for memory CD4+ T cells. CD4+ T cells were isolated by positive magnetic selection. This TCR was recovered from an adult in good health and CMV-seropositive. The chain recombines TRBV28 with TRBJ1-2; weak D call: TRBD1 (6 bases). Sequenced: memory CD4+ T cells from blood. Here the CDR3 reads CASSLDSRVYGYTF. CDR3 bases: TGTGCCAGCAGTCTGGACAGTAGAGTCTATGGCTACACCTTC.